This TCR beta chain was identified in a study of blood T cells in healthy people across ages. The CDR3 is 16 amino acids. Germline CDR1 SGHTA, CDR2 FQGNSA. Trimming took 1 base from V and 4 from J, leaving 14 bases between them. Primed by a sample-barcoded 5' primer and a J-beta primer mix, a second PCR proceeded for about 6 to 11 cycles. TCRdb independently ran MiXCR on the 5' RACE reads; one entry per CDR3 protein. Here the sample spans fewer than 950,000 distinct CDR3 sequences, around 36% being singletons. Sequencing was carried out using blood. The sequence derives from a man younger than 30 in good health. The chain recombines TRBV7-2 with TRBJ2-1, with D unresolved. The CDR3 is CASSLVGAGAYNEQFF. The CDR3 DNA reads TGTGCCAGCAGCTTAGTAGGAGCAGGAGCATACAATGAGCAGTTCTTC.